The rows below give T cell receptor beta chains drawn from one sample of a study of cytomegalovirus exposure and HLA in healthy donors. Sequenced by immunoSEQ multiplex PCR; TCRdb stores in-frame clones only, minus some. The table has 200,000 to 250,000 clones, 65% to 80% seen once. Sequencing input: PBMCs. All receptors come from a man in his fifties or sixties in good health and CMV-seronegative. The CDR3 runs from the conserved cysteine through the conserved F or W. A D gene is named only where the DNA matches it firmly. Only part of the rows carry a size: once, few, many, or a class if the clone is expanded.

D,J,size,V,DNA,CDR3
TRBD2,TRBJ2-5,-,TRBV5-1,TGCGCCAGCAGCTTCGGGACTAGCGGGAGTTTGGGGGGCCAGTACTTC,CASSFGTSGSLGGQYF
TRBD2,TRBJ2-7,once,TRBV14,TGTGCCAGCAGCCCGGGAGGCGGGAGGGAGCAGTACTTC,CASSPGGGREQYF
-,TRBJ1-5,-,TRBV7-5,TGTGCCAGGCAGATCCAGCCCCAGCATTTT,CARQIQPQHF
TRBD2,TRBJ2-2,-,TRBV5-4,TGTGCCAGCAGCTTGGCTCCTAGCGGGAGTTCCGGGGAGCTGTTTTTT,CASSLAPSGSSGELFF
TRBD1,TRBJ1-5,-,TRBV7-9,TGTGCCAGCAGCTCCGACCCCGGGACAGATAATCAGCCCCAGCATTTT,CASSSDPGTDNQPQHF
-,TRBJ1-3,-,TRBV19,TGTGCCAGTAATAAGGGGGACACCTCTGGAAACACCATATATTTT,CASNKGDTSGNTIYF
TRBD1,TRBJ1-3,-,TRBV2,TGTGCCAGCACCAAACCCGCGACAGGGTTCTTGAACACCATATATTTT,CASTKPATGFLNTIYF
TRBD1,TRBJ2-7,-,TRBV6-5,TGTGCCAGCAGTGCTGGGACAGGGGGCGACGAGCAGTACTTC,CASSAGTGGDEQYF
-,TRBJ2-7,once,TRBV5-1,TGCGCCAGCAGCCGGGGCGGGACAGAATCCTACGAGCAGTACTTC,CASSRGGTESYEQYF
TRBD1,TRBJ1-2,-,TRBV7-9,TGTGCCAGCAGCTCTACAGGGGGCTATGGCTACACCTTC,CASSSTGGYGYTF
-,TRBJ2-4,-,TRBV15,TGTGCCACCAGCGGGACAAGGGACATTCAGTACTTC,CATSGTRDIQYF
TRBD2,TRBJ2-1,-,TRBV28,TGTGCCAGCAGTTTTAGTACTAGCGGGAGTAGGTACAATGAGCAGTTCTTC,CASSFSTSGSRYNEQFF
TRBD1,TRBJ2-3,-,TRBV9,TGTGCCAGCAGCGCAGCGACAGGGATCACAGATACGCAGTATTTT,CASSAATGITDTQYF
-,TRBJ2-2,-,TRBV5-4,TGTGCCAGCAGCTTGGCGGGGGTGCACACCGGGGAGCTGTTTTTT,CASSLAGVHTGELFF
TRBD2,TRBJ2-3,-,TRBV6-1,TGTGCCAGCAGTGGGCAAGCGGGACGAAGCACAGATACGCAGTATTTT,CASSGQAGRSTDTQYF
TRBD1,TRBJ1-5,-,TRBV30,TGTGCCTGGAGTCCCTTAGAGGGGGACAGGGACCAGCCCCAGCATTTT,CAWSPLEGDRDQPQHF
-,TRBJ2-5,-,TRBV28,TGTGCCAGCAGTTTCCTCGAGACCCAGTACTTC,CASSFLETQYF
TRBD1,TRBJ1-5,-,TRBV28,TGTGCCAGCAGTTTTGGACAGGGGAAGGTGAGCAATCAGCCCCAGCATTTT,CASSFGQGKVSNQPQHF
TRBD1,TRBJ2-6,once,TRBV28,TGTGCCAGCAGGTCGCAGGGGGTTTCTGGGGCCAACGTCCTGACTTTC,CASRSQGVSGANVLTF
-,TRBJ1-5,-,TRBV4-1,TGCGCCAGCAGCCTCTCCAGGGGTGGACAGCCCCAGCATTTT,CASSLSRGGQPQHF
-,TRBJ2-2,-,TRBV19,TGTGCCAGTAACAGGTTGAACACCGGGGAGCTGTTTTTT,CASNRLNTGELFF
TRBD2,TRBJ2-3,-,TRBV19,TGTGCCAGTAGTAAAGGGACTAGCGGGAGGGCTAAAGATACGCAGTATTTT,CASSKGTSGRAKDTQYF
TRBD1,TRBJ1-1,-,TRBV5-6,TGTGCCAGCAGCTTACAGGGGCCAACGAACACTGAAGCTTTCTTT,CASSLQGPTNTEAFF
-,TRBJ2-7,-,TRBV5-1,TGTGCCAGCAGGAGGCTAGGCCCACCAGCTCTTGGCGAGCAGTACTTC,CASRRLGPPALGEQYF
-,TRBJ2-3,-,TRBV5-1,TGCGCCAGCAGCTTGGTTACAGTCGGGAATACGCAGTATTTT,CASSLVTVGNTQYF
-,TRBJ1-1,few,TRBV11-1,TGTGCCAGCAGCTTAGATGGCGGCTTGAACACTGAAGCTTTCTTT,CASSLDGGLNTEAFF
TRBD2,TRBJ2-1,-,TRBV10-3,TGTGCCATCAGTGAGTGGACTAGCGGGAGCAATGAGCAGTTCTTC,CAISEWTSGSNEQFF
TRBD1,TRBJ1-1,-,TRBV9,TGTGCCAGCAGCGTAGGGGACAGGGTTTTCACTGAAGCTTTCTTT,CASSVGDRVFTEAFF
TRBD2,TRBJ2-5,-,TRBV7-3,TGTGCCAGCAGCCCGGGACTAGCGGGATACCAAGAGACCCAGTACTTC,CASSPGLAGYQETQYF
TRBD1,TRBJ2-7,-,TRBV4-1,TGCGCCAGCAGCCAGTACGACAGGGGCCCCGAGCAGTACTTC,CASSQYDRGPEQYF
TRBD1,TRBJ1-2,-,TRBV6-5,TGTGCCAGCAGAGGACAGGGGGACTATGGCTACACCTTC,CASRGQGDYGYTF
TRBD1,TRBJ2-3,-,TRBV29-1,TGCAGCGTGGAGACAGGGACAGATACGCAGTATTTT,CSVETGTDTQYF
-,TRBJ2-7,-,TRBV7-9,TGTGCCAGCAGCCCCCACTACGAGCAGTACTTC,CASSPHYEQYF
-,TRBJ1-1,few,TRBV18,TGTGCCAGCCGAACCGAGGCATCGAACACTGAAGCTTTCTTT,CASRTEASNTEAFF
-,TRBJ1-5,once,TRBV28,TGTGCCAGCAGTTCGCGGGACGGCTACAATCAGCCCCAGCATTTT,CASSSRDGYNQPQHF
TRBD1,TRBJ2-7,-,TRBV7-9,TGTGCCAGCACCTCCCCGGACAGGGGGTATTACGAGCAGTACTTC,CASTSPDRGYYEQYF
-,TRBJ2-1,few,TRBV27,TGTGCCAGCGGAGGTACGGGAGCCTCCTACAATGAGCAGTTCTTC,CASGGTGASYNEQFF
-,TRBJ1-1,once,TRBV30,TGTGCCTGGACAGGATTGAACACTGAAGCTTTCTTT,CAWTGLNTEAFF
TRBD1,TRBJ2-5,-,TRBV19,TGTGCCAGTAGTATCCGAGACAGGGGTGGCGAAAAGACCCAGTACTTC,CASSIRDRGGEKTQYF
TRBD1,TRBJ1-2,-,TRBV29-1,TGCAGCGTTGAAAATAGGACAGGGTACTATGGCTACACCTTC,CSVENRTGYYGYTF
-,TRBJ1-5,-,TRBV7-7,TGTGCTAGCAGCCACGAACCTCCGCGAAATAGCAATCAGCCCCAGCATTTT,CASSHEPPRNSNQPQHF
-,TRBJ1-1,-,TRBV6-6,TGTGCCAGCCGAGGCCCGGAGAACACTGAAGCTTTCTTT,CASRGPENTEAFF
TRBD2,TRBJ2-1,-,TRBV7-7,TGTGCCAGCAGCCCTCGGACTAGCACCCATGAGCAGTTCTTC,CASSPRTSTHEQFF
TRBD2,TRBJ2-3,-,TRBV5-4,TGTGCCAGCAGCTTGGCCGGACTAGCGGGAATCACAGATACGCAGTATTTT,CASSLAGLAGITDTQYF
-,TRBJ2-3,-,TRBV11-2,TGTGCCAGCAGCCCGAGACTAGGCACGGGCACAGATACGCAGTATTTT,CASSPRLGTGTDTQYF
-,TRBJ2-4,-,TRBV4-2,TGTGCCAGCAGCCAAGATAGGGGTGGGGCTGACGAAAACATTCAGTACTTC,CASSQDRGGADENIQYF
TRBD2,TRBJ2-7,-,TRBV18,TGTGCCAGCTCACCCGGCGGGGCGGGAGGGTTCGAGCAGTACTTC,CASSPGGAGGFEQYF
-,TRBJ2-5,-,TRBV7-6,TGTGCCAGCAGCTTAGGATTTGAGGGGACCCAGTACTTC,CASSLGFEGTQYF
-,TRBJ1-2,-,TRBV9,TGTGCCAGCAGCCCCCAACAGACTACTAACTATGGCTACACCTTC,CASSPQQTTNYGYTF
-,TRBJ1-2,-,TRBV28,TGTGCCAGCAGTTTAAATCAGGGCGGCTACACCTTC,CASSLNQGGYTF
TRBD1,TRBJ1-5,-,TRBV6-1,TGTGCCAGCAGTGAATACGGGACAGGGATACAGCCCCAGCATTTT,CASSEYGTGIQPQHF
-,TRBJ2-1,-,TRBV2,TGTGCCAGCAACCGCGCTAAGCTCCTGTACAATGAGCAGTTCTTC,CASNRAKLLYNEQFF
-,TRBJ1-1,-,TRBV5-1,TGCGCCAGCAGCTCACAGGGCCAAGCTTTCTTT,CASSSQGQAFF
-,TRBJ1-4,-,TRBV19,TGTGCCAGTACGGGTCCGGATGCAACTAATGAAAAACTGTTTTTT,CASTGPDATNEKLFF
-,TRBJ1-1,once,TRBV16,TGTGCCAGCAGCCAATTTGGGGCAGGGAATTCGGACACTGAAGCTTTCTTT,CASSQFGAGNSDTEAFF
TRBD2,TRBJ2-3,-,TRBV9,TGTGCCAGCAGCGTAGAAGCGGGAGGGCTCACAGATACGCAGTATTTT,CASSVEAGGLTDTQYF
-,TRBJ1-2,-,TRBV19,TGTGCCAGTAGCACGGACAGTACTAACTATGGCTACACCTTC,CASSTDSTNYGYTF
TRBD1,TRBJ1-2,few,TRBV18,TGTGCCAGCTCACTCCTGTCCGGGACAGAAAACTATGGCTACACCTTC,CASSLLSGTENYGYTF
-,TRBJ2-7,-,TRBV27,TGTGCCAGCAGTTTATACGGGGGAAAGGACAACGAGCAGTACTTC,CASSLYGGKDNEQYF
TRBD2,TRBJ2-1,-,TRBV2,TGTGCCAGCAATATTCGGGGGGGTGAGCAGTTCTTC,CASNIRGGEQFF